Listed here are 3 T cell receptor beta chains from one sample, sequenced in a study of CD8+ T cells in alopecia areata (dated by TCRdb to 2016 to 2018). Taken with the paper, the label for time point translates to: about 5 months on oral tofacitinib. Explained via the paper, the treatment or condition label denotes: oral pan-JAK inhibitor, 5-10 mg twice daily. The library was built by means of the immunoSEQ multiplex PCR assay. To provide template for TCR sequencing, every sample had RNA extracted and reverse transcribed into cDNA. TCRdb carries this immuneACCESS record with in-frame sequences only. Its versions omit some clonotypes, under half of them owing to an unresolved V gene in the studies checked, with the rest unexplained. The sample table holds over 100,000 clones, of which around 50% were seen once. The ten largest clones take up over 9% of the sample. Sequencing used CD8+ T cells sorted from blood, obtained at week 24, from a patient treated with tofacitinib. Receptors were obtained from a human donor with alopecia areata.

Only a few counts were recorded for this clone. CDR3 in amino acids: CASSLQGWITEAFF. The CDR3 DNA reads TGTGCCAGCAGCCTACAGGGTTGGATCACTGAAGCTTTCTTT. The chain employs TRBV13 and TRBJ1-1, with D perhaps TRBD1 (6 bases). There are 14 residues in the CDR3. The V end was cut by 5 bases, the J end by 4 bases, with 14 bases between. CDR1 PRHDT and CDR2 FYEKMQ come from the germline V gene (reference sequence).

The rearrangement joins TRBV4-3 to TRBJ1-3; D unclear. Trimming shortened V by 1 base and J by 2 bases, and 6 bases separated the two germline ends. Germline assignment: CDR1 LGHNA and CDR2 YSLEER. The length of the CDR3 is 14 residues. CDR3 DNA sequence: TGCGCCAGCAGCCAAGGCACGGCTGGAAACACCATATATTTT. This codes for CASSQGTAGNTIYF.

There are a few counts of this clone. V is TRBV15 and J is TRBJ2-1; D perhaps matches TRBD2 (5 bases). V lost 0 bases and J 8 bases, leaving 8 bases between the germline ends. The CDR3 length is 13 residues. The germline V gene has CDR1 LNHNV and CDR2 YYDKDF (reference sequence). CDR3 coding DNA: TGTGCCACCAGCAGAGATGAGGGCGATGAGCAGTTCTTC. Residues: CATSRDEGDEQFF.